Listed below are T cell receptor beta chains from one sample, sequenced in a study of control samples from healthy donors and cancer patients. Data came from immunoSEQ multiplex PCR; TCRdb stores just in-frame clones and leaves some out. Of 150,000 to 200,000 clones detected, 94% appear once; the ten largest clones hold roughly 1.3%. The sequenced material came from blood. Every receptor here comes from a woman aged 18-29 years in good health. Both conserved end residues are part of each CDR3. D genes are given only for firm matches. A row's size may be missing; if present it is once, few, many or a size class.

J gene,D gene,V gene,clone size,CDR3 protein,CDR3 DNA
TRBJ2-1,NA,TRBV19,NA,CASSGGLGEQFF,TGTGCCAGTAGTGGGGGATTGGGAGAGCAGTTCTTC
TRBJ2-1,TRBD2,TRBV9,NA,CASSVLPRLAGDNEQFF,TGTGCCAGCAGCGTACTCCCCCGACTAGCGGGAGATAATGAGCAGTTCTTC
TRBJ1-2,NA,TRBV5-5,NA,CASSSVTQGAYGYTF,TGTGCCAGCAGCTCCGTCACACAGGGTGCCTATGGCTACACCTTC
TRBJ1-2,TRBD1,TRBV29-1,NA,CSVDGEQGLGYGYTF,TGCAGCGTTGATGGAGAACAGGGGTTGGGCTATGGCTACACCTTC
TRBJ1-1,NA,TRBV7-9,NA,CASSYVQGNTEAFF,TGTGCCAGCAGCTATGTACAGGGGAACACTGAAGCTTTCTTT
TRBJ2-3,TRBD2,TRBV9,NA,CASSPRPSSGPSTDTQYF,TGTGCCAGCAGCCCAAGACCGTCTAGCGGGCCGAGCACAGATACGCAGTATTTT
TRBJ2-1,NA,TRBV19,NA,CASSGTFSYNEQFF,TGTGCCAGTAGCGGGACTTTCTCCTACAATGAGCAGTTCTTC
TRBJ1-1,NA,TRBV12-3/TRBV12-4,NA,CASTLENTEAFF,TGTGCCAGCACCCTAGAGAACACTGAAGCTTTCTTT
TRBJ2-5,TRBD1,TRBV9,once,CASSVDRGSGETQYF,TGTGCCAGCAGCGTAGACAGGGGGAGTGGGGAGACCCAGTACTTC
TRBJ1-1,NA,TRBV7-3,NA,CASSSLQGTEAFF,TGTGCCAGCAGCTCTTTACAGGGCACTGAAGCTTTCTTT
TRBJ1-2,TRBD1,TRBV7-9,NA,CASSLDRAYGYTF,TGTGCCAGCAGCCTCGACAGGGCCTATGGCTACACCTTC
TRBJ1-2,NA,TRBV6-5,NA,CASTFRAAPYGYTF,TGTGCCAGCACCTTCCGTGCTGCCCCCTATGGCTACACCTTC
TRBJ2-1,NA,TRBV10-2,NA,CATRGEVSNEQFF,TGCGCCACCAGAGGGGAGGTTTCCAATGAGCAGTTCTTC
TRBJ1-6,NA,TRBV28,NA,CASKSQGSYNSPLHF,TGTGCCAGCAAGTCTCAGGGCTCCTATAATTCACCCCTCCACTTT
TRBJ2-1,TRBD2,TRBV10-3,NA,CAISEMASGNNEQFF,TGTGCCATCAGTGAGATGGCTAGCGGAAACAATGAGCAGTTCTTC
TRBJ2-7,TRBD2,TRBV29-1,NA,CSVEGGTGNEQYF,TGCAGCGTTGAGGGGGGGACCGGGAACGAGCAGTACTTC
TRBJ2-1,NA,TRBV7-9,NA,CASSLDTGLQFF,TGTGCCAGCAGCTTAGATACCGGGCTGCAGTTCTTC
TRBJ1-2,NA,TRBV5-5,NA,CASSFSNYGYTF,TGTGCCAGCAGCTTCTCAAACTATGGCTACACCTTC
TRBJ1-2,NA,TRBV6-2/TRBV6-3,NA,CASSSIRTDYGYTF,TGTGCCAGCAGTTCGATACGGACGGATTATGGCTACACCTTC
TRBJ2-5,NA,TRBV10-3,once,CAISIETGGVETQYF,TGTGCCATCAGTATAGAGACAGGAGGGGTAGAGACCCAGTACTTC
TRBJ2-1,TRBD2,TRBV12-5,NA,CASARLAEGYNEQFF,TGTGCTAGTGCCCGACTAGCGGAGGGATACAATGAGCAGTTCTTC
TRBJ1-1,NA,TRBV3-1/TRBV3-2,NA,CASSQNRMATNTEAFF,TGTGCCAGCAGCCAGAACAGGATGGCCACGAACACTGAAGCTTTCTTT